This is a list of T cell receptor beta chains from one sample in a study of T cell changes during pregnancy in multiple sclerosis. Method: immunoSEQ multiplex PCR; TCRdb's copy keeps in-frame clones and lacks some. The sample shows roughly 89,000 clones, around 94% of them seen only once. The material sequenced was peripheral blood, taken after pregnancy. These receptors were collected from a female donor in good health, enrolled as a control in a pregnancy study. CDR3s include the opening cysteine and the closing phenylalanine or tryptophan. D genes are given only for firm matches. Size tells how often a clone was seen (once, few, many) or the class of an expanded clone, and some rows leave it out.

V gene	clone size	D gene	J gene	CDR3 protein	CDR3 DNA
TRBV29-1	once	TRBD1	TRBJ1-4	CSVAGTGGSNQEKLFF	TGCAGCGTAGCTGGGACAGGGGGGAGCAATCAGGAAAAACTGTTTTTT
TRBV2	NA	NA	TRBJ1-5	CASSETGNQPQHF	TGTGCCAGCAGTGAGACAGGAAATCAGCCCCAGCATTTT
TRBV6-4	NA	NA	TRBJ1-1	CASRKSTGTEAFF	TGTGCCAGCAGGAAATCCACAGGGACAGAAGCTTTCTTT
TRBV6-1	NA	NA	TRBJ2-6	CASSDESSGANVLTF	TGTGCCAGCAGTGATGAGAGCTCTGGGGCCAACGTCCTGACTTTC
TRBV6-6	once	TRBD1	TRBJ1-1	CASTGRQGTEAFF	TGTGCCAGCACCGGCCGACAGGGCACTGAAGCTTTCTTT
TRBV27	NA	NA	TRBJ1-5	CASSYAAGDLNQPQHF	TGTGCCAGCAGTTATGCGGCAGGGGATTTGAATCAGCCCCAGCATTTT
TRBV7-2	NA	NA	TRBJ2-3	CASSLGVGPDTQYF	TGTGCCAGCAGCTTAGGTGTTGGCCCAGATACGCAGTATTTT
TRBV18	NA	NA	TRBJ1-1	CASSEKNTEAFF	TGTGCCAGCTCAGAGAAGAACACTGAAGCTTTCTTT
TRBV18	NA	NA	TRBJ2-7	CASSPLGQGDEQYF	TGTGCCAGCTCACCACTAGGGCAGGGCGACGAGCAGTACTTC
TRBV2	once	NA	TRBJ2-2	CASSYDGELFF	TGTGCCAGCAGCTATGACGGGGAGCTGTTTTTT
TRBV28	NA	NA	TRBJ2-3	CASSLPLQNTDTQYF	TGTGCCAGCAGTCTTCCGCTGCAGAACACAGATACGCAGTATTTT
TRBV5-1	NA	NA	TRBJ1-1	CASSFEGSGAFF	TGCGCCAGCAGCTTCGAAGGGAGCGGAGCTTTCTTT
TRBV5-1	NA	TRBD1	TRBJ2-7	CASRPDRGTYEQYF	TGCGCCAGCAGGCCGGACAGGGGGACCTACGAGCAGTACTTC
TRBV25-1	NA	TRBD1	TRBJ1-4	CASSAPPGTVEEKLFF	TGTGCCAGCAGTGCACCCCCGGGGACAGTGGAGGAAAAACTGTTTTTT
TRBV12-5	NA	NA	TRBJ1-3	CASSGVGNTIYF	TGTGCTAGTTCAGGGGTAGGAAACACCATATATTTT
TRBV28	few	TRBD1	TRBJ1-1	CASSLTGGARSTEAFF	TGTGCCAGCAGTCTTACAGGGGGCGCACGCTCCACTGAAGCTTTCTTT
TRBV6-4	NA	NA	TRBJ2-1	CASSDSRRDSYNEQFF	TGTGCCAGCAGTGACTCTCGGCGGGATTCCTACAATGAGCAGTTCTTC
TRBV5-1	NA	NA	TRBJ1-4	CASTLQGGGDEKLFF	TGCGCCAGCACCTTACAAGGGGGGGGCGATGAAAAACTGTTTTTT
TRBV4-1	NA	TRBD1	TRBJ2-3	CASSGTGPDTQYF	TGCGCCAGCAGCGGGACAGGCCCAGATACGCAGTATTTT
TRBV7-9	NA	TRBD2	TRBJ2-2	CASSTRAGANTGELFF	TGTGCCAGCAGCACCCGAGCGGGAGCGAACACCGGGGAGCTGTTTTTT
TRBV7-2	NA	TRBD1	TRBJ2-7	CASSPRRGQTYEQYF	TGTGCCAGCAGCCCCCGCCGGGGACAGACCTACGAGCAGTACTTC
TRBV2	NA	TRBD2	TRBJ2-2	CASRLAGEGTGELFF	TGTGCCAGCAGACTAGCGGGAGAAGGCACCGGGGAGCTGTTTTTT
TRBV27	NA	TRBD1	TRBJ2-7	CASGMTGVGYEQYF	TGTGCCAGCGGAATGACAGGGGTCGGCTACGAGCAGTACTTC
TRBV6-4	NA	TRBD2	TRBJ2-7	CASTKASGSSYEQYF	TGTGCCAGTACGAAGGCTAGCGGGAGCTCCTACGAGCAGTACTTC
TRBV5-1	NA	TRBD1	TRBJ1-6	CASSPGTGPLNSPLHF	TGCGCCAGCAGCCCAGGGACAGGTCCGTTAAATTCACCCCTCCACTTT
TRBV19	NA	NA	TRBJ2-6	CASSPTRGTGANVLTF	TGTGCCAGTAGTCCGACTAGGGGAACTGGGGCCAACGTCCTGACTTTC
TRBV7-2	NA	NA	TRBJ1-5	CASSSGGGRNQPQHF	TGTGCCAGCAGCTCAGGTGGGGGCCGCAATCAGCCCCAGCATTTT
TRBV6-1	NA	TRBD1	TRBJ2-7	CASSFGQGGTYEQYF	TGTGCCAGCAGTTTCGGACAGGGAGGTACCTACGAGCAGTACTTC
TRBV7-9	NA	NA	TRBJ1-2	CASSLVTTNYGYTF	TGTGCCAGCAGCTTGGTGACAACTAACTATGGCTACACCTTC
TRBV6-5	NA	NA	TRBJ2-7	CASSYNSVPLSYEQYF	TGTGCCAGCAGTTACAACTCGGTCCCGTTATCCTACGAGCAGTACTTC
TRBV5-1	NA	TRBD2	TRBJ2-7	CASSSSGYFYEQYF	TGCGCCAGCAGCTCTAGCGGGTATTTCTACGAGCAGTACTTC
TRBV19	NA	TRBD2	TRBJ2-1	CASSISASGRYNEQFF	TGTGCCAGTAGTATTTCGGCTAGCGGGAGGTACAATGAGCAGTTCTTC
TRBV30	NA	TRBD1	TRBJ1-2	CAWSVLPDHQGAQGYTF	TGTGCCTGGAGTGTACTCCCCGACCACCAGGGGGCTCAAGGCTACACCTTC
TRBV15	NA	TRBD2	TRBJ2-1	CATSREGLAGNPVPYNEQFF	TGTGCCACCAGCAGAGAGGGTCTAGCGGGAAATCCCGTGCCCTACAATGAGCAGTTCTTC
TRBV9	NA	NA	TRBJ1-1	CASSVVAGGTEAFF	TGTGCCAGCAGCGTAGTTGCCGGGGGCACTGAAGCTTTCTTT
TRBV19	NA	TRBD1	TRBJ2-7	CASSTGTGNEQYF	TGTGCCAGTAGTACCGGGACAGGGAACGAGCAGTACTTC
TRBV5-5	NA	NA	TRBJ1-1	CASSFHYTEAFF	TGTGCCAGCAGCTTTCATTACACTGAAGCTTTCTTT
TRBV10-3	NA	TRBD1	TRBJ2-7	CAISGLQGAGEQYF	TGTGCCATCAGTGGGCTACAGGGGGCGGGGGAGCAGTACTTC
TRBV5-8	NA	TRBD2	TRBJ2-5	CASSKGLAGGYQETQYF	TGTGCCAGCAGCAAGGGACTAGCGGGAGGGTACCAAGAGACCCAGTACTTC
TRBV7-7	NA	TRBD1	TRBJ2-1	CASSADRGNEQFF	TGTGCCAGCAGCGCGGACAGGGGGAATGAGCAGTTCTTC
TRBV5-3	NA	TRBD2	TRBJ2-1	CARSFRTSGTINNEQFF	TGTGCCAGAAGCTTTAGGACTAGCGGGACCATTAACAATGAGCAGTTCTTC
TRBV5-8	many	TRBD1	TRBJ1-2	CASSLEDRIRYTF	TGTGCCAGCAGCTTGGAGGACAGGATCAGATACACCTTC